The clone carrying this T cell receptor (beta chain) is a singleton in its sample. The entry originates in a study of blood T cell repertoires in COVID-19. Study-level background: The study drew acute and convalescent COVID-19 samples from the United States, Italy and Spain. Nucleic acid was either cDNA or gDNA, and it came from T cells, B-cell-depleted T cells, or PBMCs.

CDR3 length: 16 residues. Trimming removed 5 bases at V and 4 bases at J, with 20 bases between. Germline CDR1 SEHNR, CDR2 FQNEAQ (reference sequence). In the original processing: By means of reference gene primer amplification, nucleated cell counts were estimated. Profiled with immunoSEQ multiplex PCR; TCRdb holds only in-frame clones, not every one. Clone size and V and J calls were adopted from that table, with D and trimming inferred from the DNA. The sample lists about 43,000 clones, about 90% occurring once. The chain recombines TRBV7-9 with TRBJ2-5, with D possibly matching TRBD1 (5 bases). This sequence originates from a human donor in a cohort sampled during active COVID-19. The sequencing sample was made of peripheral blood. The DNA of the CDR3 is TGTGCCAGCAGCCTTATAACGCCGCAGGGCTCAGAGACCCAGTACTTC. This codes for CASSLITPQGSETQYF.